Reported below is one TCR beta chain. These data belong to a study of control samples from healthy donors and cancer patients. The CDR3 spans 14 residues. Unmatched junction bases numbered 5, after V lost 1 base and J lost 6 bases. In germline, CDR1 is MNHNS, CDR2 SASEGT. The method was immunoSEQ multiplex PCR; TCRdb's version includes in-frame clones alone and lacks a portion of them. The repertoire holds approximately 86,000 clones, with around nine tenths as singletons. The chain carries TRBV6-1 and TRBJ2-7; 8 bases are shared with TRBD1. This receptor was identified in a man younger than 45 in good health. Sequencing was carried out using blood. The CDR3 region has the DNA TGTGCCAGCAGTGAAGGGTTGACAGGGGCCGAGCAGTACTTC. Its translation: CASSEGLTGAEQYF.